These T cell receptor beta chains were read from a single sample in a study of blood T cell repertoires in COVID-19. Assay: immunoSEQ multiplex PCR; the TCRdb copy retains only in-frame clones and omits some. The sample consists of just under 350,000 clones, around nine tenths of them appearing once. Sequencing input: peripheral blood. Every receptor here comes from an older woman with COVID-19, enrolled during active disease. The CDR3 runs from the conserved cysteine through the conserved F or W. Clone size is shown for a subset of rows, as once, few, many or a class of expanded clone.

TRBJ1-1	TRBV5-5	-	CASSFDRNTEAFF
TRBJ2-7	TRBV7-2	-	CASSYSGGAGYEQYF
TRBJ2-3	TRBV3-1/TRBV3-2	-	CASSQDGTRPSTDTQYF
TRBJ2-3	TRBV28	-	CASRPQPPLRQRGTDTQYF
TRBJ1-2	TRBV5-1	-	CASGTGIYGYTF
TRBJ1-2	TRBV12-3/TRBV12-4	-	CASSSDRGDGYTF
TRBJ1-1	TRBV18	-	CASSPSRYTGGAAEAFF
TRBJ2-5	TRBV18	-	CASSPPIEETQYF
TRBJ1-1	TRBV5-6	-	CASSPGRVAEAFF
TRBJ1-1	TRBV5-6	-	CASRRRGQLNTEAFF
TRBJ1-2	TRBV4-1	-	CASSQSWTGDYGYTF
TRBJ2-3	TRBV11-1	-	CASSFDRADTQYF
TRBJ2-5	TRBV7-8	-	CASSLLQETQYF
TRBJ2-3	TRBV27	-	CASSFPSAGDTQYF
TRBJ2-5	TRBV5-1	-	CASSFIGGAGETQYF
TRBJ2-5	TRBV4-1	-	CASSQEYTSGETQYF
TRBJ1-1	TRBV28	-	CASSLTQSNTEAFF
TRBJ2-7	TRBV9	few	CASSPRWGGHEQYF
TRBJ2-7	TRBV7-2	-	CASSARQGAHEQYF
TRBJ1-3	TRBV7-9	once	CASSLRGSGNTIYF
TRBJ2-5	TRBV6-5	-	CASSYLYGGAGETQYF
TRBJ2-7	TRBV4-3	-	CASSTGQEYEQYF
TRBJ1-5	TRBV4-2	-	CASSQDLGAGGNQPQHF
TRBJ2-1	TRBV6-6	-	CASLSSGGNEQFF
TRBJ1-5	TRBV12-5	-	CASGFEALLQPQHF
TRBJ1-1	TRBV4-3	-	CASSQEFTGDWLGTEAFF
TRBJ1-1	TRBV6-5	-	CASSSGWAEAFF
TRBJ1-2	TRBV5-4	-	CASRPSAGLRDGYTF
TRBJ1-1	TRBV28	-	CASSLSLGQNTEAFF
TRBJ1-3	TRBV19	-	CASKRQPFSGNTIYF